A selection of T cell receptor beta chains follows, all from one sample in a study of cytomegalovirus exposure and HLA in healthy donors. Clones were read by immunoSEQ multiplex PCR, and TCRdb kept only the in-frame ones, dropping some. The sample contains 150,000 to 200,000 clones, roughly 77% of which appear only once. Sequenced input: PBMCs. These receptors all come from a male donor in good health and CMV-seronegative. Each CDR3 is given with its conserved first and last residue. The order of the fields is clone size, J gene, V gene, D gene, CDR3 DNA, CDR3 protein. D genes are given only for firm matches. Clone size, where shown, is once, few, many, or a class for clones that have expanded.

abundance: -; j_gene: TRBJ2-5; v_gene: TRBV30; d_gene: TRBD2; CDR3nt: TGTGCCTGGAGCCCCTTGGGAGCGGGACAAGAGACCCAGTACTTC; CDR3aa: CAWSPLGAGQETQYF
abundance: -; j_gene: TRBJ1-1; v_gene: TRBV7-2; d_gene: -; CDR3nt: TGTGCCAGCAGCCCAAGGGGAACTTCGAACACTGAAGCTTTCTTT; CDR3aa: CASSPRGTSNTEAFF
abundance: -; j_gene: TRBJ2-1; v_gene: TRBV2; d_gene: -; CDR3nt: TGTGCCAGCAGCGCTAGCAGGAGCTCCTACAATGAGCAGTTCTTC; CDR3aa: CASSASRSSYNEQFF
abundance: -; j_gene: TRBJ1-4; v_gene: TRBV10-2; d_gene: TRBD1; CDR3nt: TGCGCCAGCAGGACAGGGGGCGAAAAACTGTTTTTT; CDR3aa: CASRTGGEKLFF
abundance: -; j_gene: TRBJ2-5; v_gene: TRBV5-5; d_gene: -; CDR3nt: TGTGCCAGCAGCTTCCTCCAAGAGGGCCAGTACTTC; CDR3aa: CASSFLQEGQYF
abundance: -; j_gene: TRBJ1-1; v_gene: TRBV19; d_gene: TRBD1; CDR3nt: TGTGCCAGTAGAAAATCGGACAGGGTTGAAGCTTTCTTT; CDR3aa: CASRKSDRVEAFF
abundance: few; j_gene: TRBJ2-2; v_gene: TRBV19; d_gene: -; CDR3nt: TGTGCCAGTAGTCCTGGACAGATAAACACCGGGGAGCTGTTTTTT; CDR3aa: CASSPGQINTGELFF
abundance: few; j_gene: TRBJ2-5; v_gene: TRBV5-6; d_gene: -; CDR3nt: TGTGCCAGCAGCTTGGCCGGAGCAGAGACCCAGTACTTC; CDR3aa: CASSLAGAETQYF
abundance: few; j_gene: TRBJ1-6; v_gene: TRBV9; d_gene: -; CDR3nt: TGTGCCAGCAGGGCAGGAAATTCACCCCTCCACTTT; CDR3aa: CASRAGNSPLHF
abundance: many; j_gene: TRBJ2-3; v_gene: TRBV6-5; d_gene: TRBD2; CDR3nt: TGTGCCAGCCATGATAGCGGGAGAGGTGGAAATACGCAGTATTTT; CDR3aa: CASHDSGRGGNTQYF
abundance: once; j_gene: TRBJ2-5; v_gene: TRBV11-1; d_gene: TRBD2; CDR3nt: TGTGCCAGCAGCTTAGAACTAGCGGGAGAGACCCAGTACTTC; CDR3aa: CASSLELAGETQYF
abundance: -; j_gene: TRBJ1-2; v_gene: TRBV2; d_gene: TRBD1; CDR3nt: TGTGCCTCGACAGGGGGCGCAGTAGTTCATGGCTACACCTTC; CDR3aa: CASTGGAVVHGYTF
abundance: -; j_gene: TRBJ2-7; v_gene: TRBV7-2; d_gene: TRBD1; CDR3nt: TGTGCCAGCAGGACAGGGGCCCCCTACGAGCAGTACTTC; CDR3aa: CASRTGAPYEQYF
abundance: -; j_gene: TRBJ2-5; v_gene: TRBV2; d_gene: -; CDR3nt: TGTGCCAGCAGTGAAGTACGCTTCGGGGGCCAAGAGACCCAGTACTTC; CDR3aa: CASSEVRFGGQETQYF
abundance: -; j_gene: TRBJ1-2; v_gene: TRBV10-3; d_gene: -; CDR3nt: TGTGCCATAGCCGAGCCACCTTATGGCTACACCTTC; CDR3aa: CAIAEPPYGYTF
abundance: -; j_gene: TRBJ1-1; v_gene: TRBV5-6; d_gene: TRBD1; CDR3nt: TGTGCCAGCTCCCCTCCGGGACAGGGTTGGACTGAAGCTTTCTTT; CDR3aa: CASSPPGQGWTEAFF
abundance: -; j_gene: TRBJ2-5; v_gene: TRBV9; d_gene: -; CDR3nt: TGTGCCAGCAGCCCACTCCTCTCGTGGGAGACCCAGTACTTC; CDR3aa: CASSPLLSWETQYF
abundance: -; j_gene: TRBJ2-1; v_gene: TRBV2; d_gene: -; CDR3nt: TGTGCCAGCAGTGAATCGGGGTACAATGAGCAGTTCTTC; CDR3aa: CASSESGYNEQFF
abundance: -; j_gene: TRBJ2-3; v_gene: TRBV7-2; d_gene: -; CDR3nt: TGTGCCAGCAGCGCCGGACTTCACACAGATACGCAGTATTTT; CDR3aa: CASSAGLHTDTQYF
abundance: -; j_gene: TRBJ1-1; v_gene: TRBV5-1; d_gene: TRBD1; CDR3nt: TGCGCCAGCAGCCCGGAGGACAGGGGAAGGACTGAAGCTTTCTTT; CDR3aa: CASSPEDRGRTEAFF
abundance: -; j_gene: TRBJ2-3; v_gene: TRBV27; d_gene: -; CDR3nt: TGTGCCAGCAGTTCGGGACAACTTTTCACAGATACGCAGTATTTT; CDR3aa: CASSSGQLFTDTQYF
abundance: -; j_gene: TRBJ2-7; v_gene: TRBV14; d_gene: -; CDR3nt: TGTGCCAGCAGCCCGGAACACTATCCTACCTACGAGCAGTACTTC; CDR3aa: CASSPEHYPTYEQYF
abundance: -; j_gene: TRBJ2-1; v_gene: TRBV19; d_gene: -; CDR3nt: TGTGCCAGTCAACGAGAGGGCTCCTACAATGAGCAGTTCTTC; CDR3aa: CASQREGSYNEQFF
abundance: -; j_gene: TRBJ2-3; v_gene: TRBV11-2; d_gene: TRBD2; CDR3nt: TGTGCCAGCAGCCACCGGACTAGGGCCACAGATACGCAGTATTTT; CDR3aa: CASSHRTRATDTQYF
abundance: -; j_gene: TRBJ2-7; v_gene: TRBV18; d_gene: TRBD1; CDR3nt: TGTGCCAGCTCACCGGGACAGTACGAGCAGTACTTC; CDR3aa: CASSPGQYEQYF
abundance: -; j_gene: TRBJ2-1; v_gene: TRBV29-1; d_gene: TRBD2; CDR3nt: TGCAGCGTTGAAGGGTGGCTAGCGGGGGAACTTACGGGGATCAATGAGCAGTTCTTC; CDR3aa: CSVEGWLAGELTGINEQFF
abundance: -; j_gene: TRBJ2-5; v_gene: TRBV7-8; d_gene: TRBD2; CDR3nt: TGTGCCAGCAGCCCTCCGGGGGCGGGGGGGTATTACGCGGAGACCCAGTACTTC; CDR3aa: CASSPPGAGGYYAETQYF
abundance: -; j_gene: TRBJ2-5; v_gene: TRBV18; d_gene: TRBD2; CDR3nt: TGTGCCAGCTCACCAACCCAATCAGCGGGAGGCGAGACCCAGTACTTC; CDR3aa: CASSPTQSAGGETQYF
abundance: -; j_gene: TRBJ1-1; v_gene: TRBV18; d_gene: TRBD1; CDR3nt: TGTGCCAGCTCGTTGGGGGGTCTCCGGGACAGGGGGCGCGGGGGCACTGAAGCTTTCTTT; CDR3aa: CASSLGGLRDRGRGGTEAFF
abundance: -; j_gene: TRBJ1-1; v_gene: TRBV19; d_gene: TRBD1; CDR3nt: TGTGCCAGTACCTTCCCGCGGGACAGGGAAGCTTTCTTT; CDR3aa: CASTFPRDREAFF
abundance: -; j_gene: TRBJ2-7; v_gene: TRBV10-3; d_gene: -; CDR3nt: TGTGCCATCATGGGCCTCGAATACGAGCAGTACTTC; CDR3aa: CAIMGLEYEQYF
abundance: -; j_gene: TRBJ1-1; v_gene: TRBV7-8; d_gene: -; CDR3nt: TGTGCCAGCGGCTCGGACGGACAGTTGAACACTGAAGCTTTCTTT; CDR3aa: CASGSDGQLNTEAFF
abundance: -; j_gene: TRBJ1-1; v_gene: TRBV4-1; d_gene: -; CDR3nt: TGCGCCAGCAGCCACGGGAGGGGGGCTGAAGCTTTCTTT; CDR3aa: CASSHGRGAEAFF
abundance: -; j_gene: TRBJ1-6; v_gene: TRBV27; d_gene: -; CDR3nt: TGTGCCAGCAGTTTGGGAGATAATTCACCCCTCCACTTT; CDR3aa: CASSLGDNSPLHF
abundance: few; j_gene: TRBJ1-1; v_gene: TRBV5-1; d_gene: -; CDR3nt: TGCGCCAGCAGGGCGGTAGTGCAGCTTAACACTGAAGCTTTCTTT; CDR3aa: CASRAVVQLNTEAFF
abundance: -; j_gene: TRBJ2-5; v_gene: TRBV4-1; d_gene: TRBD2; CDR3nt: TGCGCCAGCAGCCAAGTGAGTGGGACTAGCGTTAGTCGGATAAAGACCCAGTACTTC; CDR3aa: CASSQVSGTSVSRIKTQYF
abundance: -; j_gene: TRBJ2-1; v_gene: TRBV25-1; d_gene: TRBD1; CDR3nt: TGTGCCAGCAGTGTTGGACAGGGGCATGAGCAGTTCTTC; CDR3aa: CASSVGQGHEQFF
abundance: -; j_gene: TRBJ2-2; v_gene: TRBV7-9; d_gene: TRBD2; CDR3nt: TGTGCCAGCAGCAAAAATAGCGGGGTGAACACCGGGGAGCTGTTTTTT; CDR3aa: CASSKNSGVNTGELFF
abundance: medium-sized; j_gene: TRBJ2-1; v_gene: TRBV6-1; d_gene: TRBD2; CDR3nt: TGTGCCAGCAGTGAGGAAGCGGGGGGTGGCGGGGAGCAGTTCTTC; CDR3aa: CASSEEAGGGGEQFF
abundance: -; j_gene: TRBJ1-2; v_gene: TRBV7-2; d_gene: -; CDR3nt: TGTGCCAGCAGCCTAAAGGGAGGGGGTGGCTACACCTTC; CDR3aa: CASSLKGGGGYTF
abundance: -; j_gene: TRBJ2-3; v_gene: TRBV9; d_gene: -; CDR3nt: TGTGCCAGCAGCCAGGACCGGGAGGATACGCAGTATTTT; CDR3aa: CASSQDREDTQYF
abundance: -; j_gene: TRBJ2-3; v_gene: TRBV6-1; d_gene: TRBD1; CDR3nt: TGTGCCAGCAGTGACCAGGGGGTTGGCGCAGATACGCAGTATTTT; CDR3aa: CASSDQGVGADTQYF
abundance: -; j_gene: TRBJ2-7; v_gene: TRBV5-6; d_gene: TRBD1; CDR3nt: TGTGCCAGCAGCCCTACCGGGACAGGGGGCATTTGGGGCGAGCAGTACTTC; CDR3aa: CASSPTGTGGIWGEQYF
abundance: few; j_gene: TRBJ2-7; v_gene: TRBV7-6; d_gene: TRBD1; CDR3nt: TGTGCCAGCAGCTTGTCCGGGACAGTATCCGAGCAGTACTTC; CDR3aa: CASSLSGTVSEQYF
abundance: -; j_gene: TRBJ2-3; v_gene: TRBV2; d_gene: -; CDR3nt: TGTGCCAGCAGCCAGCGGGATACGCAGTATTTT; CDR3aa: CASSQRDTQYF
abundance: once; j_gene: TRBJ1-1; v_gene: TRBV19; d_gene: -; CDR3nt: TGTGCCAGTAGCTGGGGACAGAACACTGAAGCTTTCTTT; CDR3aa: CASSWGQNTEAFF
abundance: -; j_gene: TRBJ2-1; v_gene: TRBV2; d_gene: -; CDR3nt: TGTGCCAGCAGTGAAGGGACGGGGAACAATGAGCAGTTCTTC; CDR3aa: CASSEGTGNNEQFF
abundance: few; j_gene: TRBJ2-4; v_gene: TRBV28; d_gene: -; CDR3nt: TGTGCCAGCAGCCCCCCTGTAATTAGTGACATTCAGTACTTC; CDR3aa: CASSPPVISDIQYF
abundance: -; j_gene: TRBJ1-2; v_gene: TRBV6-5; d_gene: -; CDR3nt: TGTGCCAGTGCGGGGGGACGGCACTATGGCTACACCTTC; CDR3aa: CASAGGRHYGYTF
abundance: few; j_gene: TRBJ2-7; v_gene: TRBV7-2; d_gene: TRBD2; CDR3nt: TGTGCCAGCAGCTTTAGCGGGCGCTACGAGCAGTACTTC; CDR3aa: CASSFSGRYEQYF
abundance: -; j_gene: TRBJ2-3; v_gene: TRBV7-8; d_gene: TRBD1; CDR3nt: TGTGCCAGCAGCTCCCGGGACAGGACAGATACGCAGTATTTT; CDR3aa: CASSSRDRTDTQYF
abundance: -; j_gene: TRBJ1-1; v_gene: TRBV19; d_gene: -; CDR3nt: TGTGCCTCGGACCGGGGATGGAACACTGAAGCTTTCTTT; CDR3aa: CASDRGWNTEAFF
abundance: -; j_gene: TRBJ2-5; v_gene: TRBV4-1; d_gene: TRBD1; CDR3nt: TGCGCCAGCAGCCGCCCCTCAGACAGGGTAATCTCAGAGACCCAGTACTTC; CDR3aa: CASSRPSDRVISETQYF